Shown below are 2 T cell receptor beta chains from a single sample sequenced in a study of Graves' ophthalmopathy and Graves' hyperthyroidism. TCR beta CDR3 regions were amplified from RNA transcripts. HTBI primers primed a first-round RT-PCR, and a second-round multiplex PCR followed. From the multiplex PCR reads, TCRdb called clonotypes with MiXCR, one entry per CDR3 protein. The profile shows roughly 700,000 distinct CDR3 sequences, roughly 40% of them singletons. The sequenced sample consisted of peripheral blood. The receptor source for this set is an adult man with Graves' ophthalmopathy.

This clonotype was found a few times. V is TRBV10-2 and J is TRBJ1-5; D gene ambiguous. The germline gives CDR1 WSHSY, CDR2 SAAADI. CDR3 size: 15 residues. V was clipped by 1 base and J by 3 bases, with 10 bases between them. The CDR3 is CASSEFSGLNQPQHF. In DNA form, the CDR3 reads TGCGCCAGCAGTGAGTTTTCGGGCCTCAATCAGCCCCAGCATTTT.

The CDR3 spells CASSVSRPYEQYF. CDR3 nucleotides: TGTGCCAGCAGTGTATCCCGGCCCTACGAGCAGTACTTC. V and J are TRBV2 and TRBJ2-7; D is unclear. Germline CDR1 reads SNHLY; CDR2 reads FYNNEI. CDR3 length: 13 amino acids. V lost 4 bases to trimming and J lost 2 bases, with 9 bases between them. Together with reference TRBV2 and TRBJ2-7, the CDR3 gives the full variable domain: EPEVTQTPSHQVTQMGQEVILRCVPISNHLYFYWYRQILGQKVEFLVSFYNNEISEKSEIFDDQFSVERPDGSNFTLKIRSTKLEDSAMYFCASSVSRPYEQYFGPGTRLTVT.